This TCR beta chain was identified in a study of T cells after yellow fever vaccination. CDR1 MNHEY and CDR2 SVGAGI come from the germline V gene. V was cut by 2 bases and J by 6 bases, with 10 bases left in between. This CDR3 spans 14 amino acids. Study-wide findings and caveats: CD4 and CD8 compartments shared a small share of clonotypes, likely from convergent recombination. Peaking on day 5 versus 15, the secondary response was faster but weaker. Among primary-vaccination clones, most reappeared after the booster, at 96% for CD4 and 85% to 90% for CD8.

TCRdb redid the calling of the 5' RACE reads with MiXCR, one entry per CDR3 protein. The top ten hold roughly 19% of the sample, which has hundreds of thousands of distinct CDR3 sequences, approximately 19% seen once. This clonotype was recorded a few times. Its target is not known. This chain links TRBV6-5 with TRBJ2-2, with D possibly called TRBD1 or TRBD2 (5 bases each). The input for sequencing was PBMCs, taken before the yellow fever booster vaccination. This clonotype was sampled from a man aged 18 to 30 who received the YFV17D yellow fever vaccine. The CDR3 is CASSYVLGAGELFF. CDR3 DNA sequence: TGTGCCAGCAGTTACGTTCTGGGGGCCGGGGAGCTGTTTTTT.